This entry is about one T cell receptor (beta chain). The data were obtained in a study of monozygotic twins with inflammatory bowel disease. The germline gives CDR1 KGHSH, CDR2 LQKENI. The CDR3 length is 14 residues. From the 5' RACE reads, TCRdb lists one entry per CDR3 protein and no DNA. In total, the table holds over 110,000 distinct CDR3 sequences. Sequencing was performed on blood. The chain employs TRBV18 and TRBJ1-1. The sequence was obtained from a human donor with ulcerative colitis or Crohn's disease, or a healthy co-twin of an affected twin (not recorded which). The CDR3 loop reads CASSLSARNTEAFF.